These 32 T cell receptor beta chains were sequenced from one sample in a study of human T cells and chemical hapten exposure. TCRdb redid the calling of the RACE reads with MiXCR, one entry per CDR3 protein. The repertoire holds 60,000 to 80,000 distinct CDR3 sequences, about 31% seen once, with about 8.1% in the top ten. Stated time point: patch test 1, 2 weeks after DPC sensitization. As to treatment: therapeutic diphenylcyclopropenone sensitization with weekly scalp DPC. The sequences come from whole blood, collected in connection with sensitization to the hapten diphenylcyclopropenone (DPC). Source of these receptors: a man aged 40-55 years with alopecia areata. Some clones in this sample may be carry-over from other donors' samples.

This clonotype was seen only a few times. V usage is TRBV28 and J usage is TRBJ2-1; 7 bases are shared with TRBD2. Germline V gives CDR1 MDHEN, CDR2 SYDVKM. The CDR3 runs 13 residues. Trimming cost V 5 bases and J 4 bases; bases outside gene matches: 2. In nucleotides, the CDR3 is TGTGCCAGCAGTCTAGCGGATTACAATGAGCAGTTCTTC. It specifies CASSLADYNEQFF.

The CDR3 nucleotides read TGTGCCAGCAGTTTCGGAGGGAGCACAGATACGCAGTATTTT. It yields the protein CASSFGGSTDTQYF. This rearrangement joins TRBV28 to TRBJ2-3; tentatively, D is TRBD2 (6 bases). This CDR3 is built from 14 residues. Germline V gene sequence: CDR1 MDHEN, CDR2 SYDVKM. V was clipped by 3 bases and J by 0 bases, with 7 bases between them.

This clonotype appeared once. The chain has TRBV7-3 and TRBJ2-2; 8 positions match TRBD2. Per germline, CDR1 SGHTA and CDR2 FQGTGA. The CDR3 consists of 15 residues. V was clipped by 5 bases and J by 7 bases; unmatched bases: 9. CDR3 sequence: CASSPRGGGFGELFF. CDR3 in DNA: TGTGCCAGCAGCCCACGGGGGGGCGGCTTCGGGGAGCTGTTTTTT.

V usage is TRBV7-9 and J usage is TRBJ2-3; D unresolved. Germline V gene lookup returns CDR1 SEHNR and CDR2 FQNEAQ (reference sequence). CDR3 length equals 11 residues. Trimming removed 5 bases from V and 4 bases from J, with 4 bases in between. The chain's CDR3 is CASSVPDTQYF. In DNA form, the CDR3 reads TGTGCCAGCAGCGTACCAGATACGCAGTATTTT.

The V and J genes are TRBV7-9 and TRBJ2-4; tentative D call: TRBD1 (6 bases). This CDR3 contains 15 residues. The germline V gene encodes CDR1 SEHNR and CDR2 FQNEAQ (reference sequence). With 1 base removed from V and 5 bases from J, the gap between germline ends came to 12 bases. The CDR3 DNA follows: TGTGCCAGCAGCTTAGGGAATGGGGGCCAAAACATTCAGTACTTC. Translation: CASSLGNGGQNIQYF.

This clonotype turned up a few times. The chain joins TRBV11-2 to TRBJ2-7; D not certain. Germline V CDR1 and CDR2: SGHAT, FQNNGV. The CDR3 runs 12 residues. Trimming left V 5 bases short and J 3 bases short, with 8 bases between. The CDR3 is CASSPQYYEQYF. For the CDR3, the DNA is TGTGCCAGCAGCCCCCAGTACTACGAGCAGTACTTC. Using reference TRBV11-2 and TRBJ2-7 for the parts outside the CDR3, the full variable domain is EAGVAQSPRYKIIEKRQSVAFWCNPISGHATLYWYQQILGQGPKLLIQFQNNGVVDDSQLPKDRFSAERLKGVDSTLKIQPAKLEDSAVYLCASSPQYYEQYFGPGTRLTVT.

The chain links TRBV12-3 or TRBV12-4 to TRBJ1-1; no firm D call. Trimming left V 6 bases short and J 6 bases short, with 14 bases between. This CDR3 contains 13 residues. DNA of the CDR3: TGTGCCAGCAGCCCTTCTTTCCGCCCTGAAGCTTTCTTT. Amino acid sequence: CASSPSFRPEAFF.

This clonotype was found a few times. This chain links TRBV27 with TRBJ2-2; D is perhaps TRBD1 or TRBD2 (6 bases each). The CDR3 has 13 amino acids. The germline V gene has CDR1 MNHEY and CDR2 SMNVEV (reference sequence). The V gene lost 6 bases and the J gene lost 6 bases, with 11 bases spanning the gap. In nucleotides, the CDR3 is TGTGCCAGCAGCTTAGGGGGGCCCGGGGAGCTGTTTTTT. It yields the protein CASSLGGPGELFF.

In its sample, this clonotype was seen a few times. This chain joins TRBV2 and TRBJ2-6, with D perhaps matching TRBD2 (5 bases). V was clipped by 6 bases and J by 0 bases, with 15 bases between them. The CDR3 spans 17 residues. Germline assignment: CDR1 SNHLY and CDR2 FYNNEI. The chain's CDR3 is CASRSGPAFSGANVLTF. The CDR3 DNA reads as TGTGCCAGCAGGAGCGGACCAGCTTTCTCTGGGGCCAACGTCCTGACTTTC.

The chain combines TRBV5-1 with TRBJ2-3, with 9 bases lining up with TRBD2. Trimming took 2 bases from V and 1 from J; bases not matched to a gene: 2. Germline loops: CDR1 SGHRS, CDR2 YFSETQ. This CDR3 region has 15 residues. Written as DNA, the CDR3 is TGCGCCAGCAGCTTCTTAGCGGGGGGCACAGATACGCAGTATTTT. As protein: CASSFLAGGTDTQYF. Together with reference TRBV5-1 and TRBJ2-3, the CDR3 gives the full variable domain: KAGVTQTPRYLIKTRGQQVTLSCSPISGHRSVSWYQQTPGQGLQFLFEYFSETQRNKGNFPGRFSGRQFSNSRSEMNVSTLELGDSALYLCASSFLAGGTDTQYFGPGTRLTVL.

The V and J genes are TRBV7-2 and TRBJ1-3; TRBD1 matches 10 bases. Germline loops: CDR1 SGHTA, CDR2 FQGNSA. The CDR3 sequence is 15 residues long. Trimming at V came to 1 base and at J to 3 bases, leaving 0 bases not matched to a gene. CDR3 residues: CASSLGTGGGNTIYF. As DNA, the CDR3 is TGTGCCAGCAGCTTAGGGACAGGGGGTGGAAACACCATATATTTT.

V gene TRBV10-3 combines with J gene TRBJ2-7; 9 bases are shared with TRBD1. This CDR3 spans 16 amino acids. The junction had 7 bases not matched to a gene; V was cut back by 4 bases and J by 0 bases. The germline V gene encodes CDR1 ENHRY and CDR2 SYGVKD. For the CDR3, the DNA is TGTGCCATCAGTGCATGGGGGGACAGGGCCTCCTACGAGCAGTACTTC. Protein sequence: CAISAWGDRASYEQYF.

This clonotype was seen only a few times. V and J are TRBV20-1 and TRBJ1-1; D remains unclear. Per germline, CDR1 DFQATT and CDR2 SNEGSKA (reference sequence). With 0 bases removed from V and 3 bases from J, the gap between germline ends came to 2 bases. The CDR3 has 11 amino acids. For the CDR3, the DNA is TGCAGTGCTAGAGAATACACTGAAGCTTTCTTT. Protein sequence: CSAREYTEAFF.

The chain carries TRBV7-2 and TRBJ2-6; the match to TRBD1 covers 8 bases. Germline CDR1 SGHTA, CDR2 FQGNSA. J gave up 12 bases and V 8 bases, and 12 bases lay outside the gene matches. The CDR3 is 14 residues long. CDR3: CASHRDRLISVLTF. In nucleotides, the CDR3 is TGTGCCAGCCACCGGGACAGGTTAATTAGCGTCCTGACTTTC.

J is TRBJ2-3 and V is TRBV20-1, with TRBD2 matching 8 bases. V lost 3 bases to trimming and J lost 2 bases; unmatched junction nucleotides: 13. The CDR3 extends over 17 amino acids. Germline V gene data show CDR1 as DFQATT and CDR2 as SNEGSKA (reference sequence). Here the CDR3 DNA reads TGCAGTGCTAGGTTAGCGGGATTACCAGGGGCCACAGATACGCAGTATTTT. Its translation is CSARLAGLPGATDTQYF.

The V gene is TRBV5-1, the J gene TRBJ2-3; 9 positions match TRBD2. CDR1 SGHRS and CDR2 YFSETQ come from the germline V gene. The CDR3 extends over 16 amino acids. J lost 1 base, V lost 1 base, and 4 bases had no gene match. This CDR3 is CASSLNSGGGTDTQYF. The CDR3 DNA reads TGCGCCAGCAGCTTGAATAGCGGGGGTGGCACAGATACGCAGTATTTT.

The CDR3 bases are TGCGCCAGCCTACGACTAGGGGGTAGGACTGAAGCTTTCTTT. It specifies CASLRLGGRTEAFF. The chain employs TRBV10-2 and TRBJ1-1, with a weak D call TRBD1 (6 bases). The CDR3 is 14 amino acids. Germline V gives CDR1 WSHSY, CDR2 SAAADI. Trimming stripped 8 bases from V and 5 bases from J, with 18 bases between.

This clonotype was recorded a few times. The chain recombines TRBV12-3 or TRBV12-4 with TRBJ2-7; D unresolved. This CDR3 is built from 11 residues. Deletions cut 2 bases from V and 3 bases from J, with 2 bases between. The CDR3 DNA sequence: TGTGCCAGCAGTTTAAACTACGAGCAGTACTTC. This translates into CASSLNYEQYF.

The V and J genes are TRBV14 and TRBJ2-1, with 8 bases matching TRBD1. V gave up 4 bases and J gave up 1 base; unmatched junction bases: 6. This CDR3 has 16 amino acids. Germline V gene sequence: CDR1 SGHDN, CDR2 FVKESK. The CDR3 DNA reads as TGTGCCAGCAGCCCTCTTGGGACAGGATCCTACAATGAGCAGTTCTTC. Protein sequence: CASSPLGTGSYNEQFF.

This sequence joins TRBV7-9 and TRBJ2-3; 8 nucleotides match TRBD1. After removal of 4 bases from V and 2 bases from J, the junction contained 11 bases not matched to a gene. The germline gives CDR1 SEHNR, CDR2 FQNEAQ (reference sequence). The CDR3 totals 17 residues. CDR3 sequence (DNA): TGTGCCAGCAGCTCAAACCTGGGACAGGCCACCACAGATACGCAGTATTTT. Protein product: CASSSNLGQATTDTQYF.

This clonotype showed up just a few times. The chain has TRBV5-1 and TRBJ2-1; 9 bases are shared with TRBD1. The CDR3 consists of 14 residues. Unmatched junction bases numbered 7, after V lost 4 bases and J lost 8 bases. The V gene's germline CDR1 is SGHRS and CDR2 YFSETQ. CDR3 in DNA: TGCGCCAGCAGCGCGGGACAGGGATTGGATGAGCAGTTCTTC. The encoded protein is CASSAGQGLDEQFF.

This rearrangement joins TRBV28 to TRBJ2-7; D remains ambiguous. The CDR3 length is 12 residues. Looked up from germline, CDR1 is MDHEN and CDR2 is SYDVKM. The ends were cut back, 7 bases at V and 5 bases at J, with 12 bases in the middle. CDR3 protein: CASTISGHEQYF. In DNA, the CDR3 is TGTGCCAGCACCATCTCAGGACACGAGCAGTACTTC.

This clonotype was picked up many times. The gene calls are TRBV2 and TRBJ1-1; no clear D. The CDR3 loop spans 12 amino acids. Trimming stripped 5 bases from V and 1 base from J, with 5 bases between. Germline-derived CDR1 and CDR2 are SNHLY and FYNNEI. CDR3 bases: TGTGCCAGCAGTTCGCCGAACACTGAAGCTTTCTTT. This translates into CASSSPNTEAFF.

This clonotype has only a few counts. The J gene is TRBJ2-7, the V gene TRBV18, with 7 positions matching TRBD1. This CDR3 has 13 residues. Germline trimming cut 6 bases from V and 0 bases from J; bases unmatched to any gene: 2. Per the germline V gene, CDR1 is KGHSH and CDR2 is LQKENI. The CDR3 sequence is CASSWDSSYEQYF. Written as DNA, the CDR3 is TGTGCCAGCTCCTGGGACAGCTCCTACGAGCAGTACTTC. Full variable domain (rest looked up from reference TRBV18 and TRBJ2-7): NAGVMQNPRHLVRRRGQEARLRCSPMKGHSHVYWYRQLPEEGLKFMVYLQKENIIDESGMPKERFSAEFPKEGPSILRIQQVVRGDSAAYFCASSWDSSYEQYFGPGTRLTVT.

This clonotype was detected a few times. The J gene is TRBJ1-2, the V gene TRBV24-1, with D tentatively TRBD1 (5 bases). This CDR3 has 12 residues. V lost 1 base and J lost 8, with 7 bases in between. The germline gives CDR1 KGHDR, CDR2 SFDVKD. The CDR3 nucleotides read TGTGCCACCAGTGATTTTGGGGGAGGCTACACCTTC. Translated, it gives CATSDFGGGYTF.

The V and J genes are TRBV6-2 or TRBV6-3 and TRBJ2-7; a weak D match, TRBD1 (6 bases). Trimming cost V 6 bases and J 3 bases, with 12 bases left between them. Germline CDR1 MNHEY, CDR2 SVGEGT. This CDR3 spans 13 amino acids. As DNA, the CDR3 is TGTGCCAGCAGGGATACAGGGATCTACGAGCAGTACTTC. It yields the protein CASRDTGIYEQYF.

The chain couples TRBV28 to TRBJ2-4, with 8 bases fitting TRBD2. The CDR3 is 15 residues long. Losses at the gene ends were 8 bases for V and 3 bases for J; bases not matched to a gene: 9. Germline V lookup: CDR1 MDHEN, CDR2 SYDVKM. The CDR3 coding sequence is TGTGCCAGCGGGGGGAACCGGGAGGGCAAAAACATTCAGTACTTC. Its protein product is CASGGNREGKNIQYF.

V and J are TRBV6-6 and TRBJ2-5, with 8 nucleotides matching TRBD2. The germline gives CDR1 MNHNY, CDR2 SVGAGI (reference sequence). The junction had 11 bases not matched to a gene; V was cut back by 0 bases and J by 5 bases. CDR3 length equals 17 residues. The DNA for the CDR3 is TGTGCCAGCAGTTACTCGACGGCTAGCGGGCCGAGTGAGACCCAGTACTTC. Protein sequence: CASSYSTASGPSETQYF.

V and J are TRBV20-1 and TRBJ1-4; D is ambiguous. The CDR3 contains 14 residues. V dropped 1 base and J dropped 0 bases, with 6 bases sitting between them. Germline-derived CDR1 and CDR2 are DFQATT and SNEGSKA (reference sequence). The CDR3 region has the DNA TGCAGTGCTAGAGTCGGAACAACTAATGAAAAACTGTTTTTT. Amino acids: CSARVGTTNEKLFF.

CDR3 region: CASSQGSGRTVGELFF. The CDR3 region has the DNA TGTGCCAGCAGCCAAGGAAGCGGGAGGACGGTCGGGGAGCTGTTTTTT. The V call is TRBV3-1, the J call TRBJ2-2, with 9 bases matching TRBD2. The CDR3 consists of 16 residues. The J segment lost 7 bases and the V segment lost 1 base, leaving 7 bases of the junction unmatched. The germline CDR1 and CDR2 sequences are LGHDT and YNNKEL (reference sequence).

The CDR3: CASSQGRLVGTEAFF. The CDR3 bases are TGTGCCAGCAGCCAGGGTCGCCTGGTCGGCACTGAAGCTTTCTTT. The chain links TRBV3-1 to TRBJ1-1, with D unclear. V gave up 3 bases and J gave up 4 bases, with 15 bases separating them. The V gene's germline CDR1 is LGHDT and CDR2 YNNKEL (reference sequence). The CDR3 runs to 15 residues.

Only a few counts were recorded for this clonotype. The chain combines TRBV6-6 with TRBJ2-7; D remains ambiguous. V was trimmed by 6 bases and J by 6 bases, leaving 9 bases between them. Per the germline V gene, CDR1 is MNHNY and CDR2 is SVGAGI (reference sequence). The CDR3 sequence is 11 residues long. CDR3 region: CASSTFVEQYF. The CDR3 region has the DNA TGTGCCAGCAGCACCTTTGTCGAGCAGTACTTC.